The clone carrying this TCR beta chain was counted ten times or more. As yet, its antigen is unknown. TCRdb analysed the multiplex PCR reads with MiXCR anew, one entry per CDR3 protein. The sample holds more than 50,000 distinct CDR3 sequences, roughly two fifths seen once. The CDR3 length is 12 residues. Germline V gives CDR1 MNHNS, CDR2 SASEGT. Between the trimmed V and J ends, which lost 6 bases and 5 bases, there was a span of 8 bases. The data were taken from a study of breast tumors, draining lymph nodes, adjacent tissues. Study observations and caveats: The data were judged consistent with most tumor T cells coming from lymph node and expanding in tumor.

The rearrangement links TRBV6-1 to TRBJ2-1; D tentatively reads TRBD1 or TRBD2 (5 bases each). The sequenced sample consisted of breast tumor tissue. The clonotype comes from a female donor with breast cancer. Some clones in this sample may be carry-over from other donors' samples. The CDR3 loop is CASRGPNNEQFF. For the CDR3, the DNA is TGTGCCAGCAGGGGACCGAACAATGAGCAGTTCTTC.